A selection of T cell receptor beta chains follows, all from one sample in a study of PD-1 blockade in classical Hodgkin lymphoma. Assay: immunoSEQ multiplex PCR; the TCRdb copy retains only in-frame clones and omits some. This table holds about 13,000 clones, about 80% found once. Sequences were derived from peripheral blood mononuclear cells (PBMCs), sampled at baseline. Source of these receptors: a human donor with classical Hodgkin lymphoma. Both conserved end residues are part of each CDR3. A D gene is named only where the DNA matches it firmly. Size values are once, few and many counts, or a class for expanded clones, and some rows have none.

d_call j_call v_call clone_size cdr3_nt cdr3_aa
TRBD2 TRBJ2-3 TRBV5-1 - TGCGCCAGCAGCCAGCTAGCGGGGGCCCCAGATACGCAGTATTTT CASSQLAGAPDTQYF
- TRBJ2-5 TRBV4-3 once TGCGCCAGCAGCCAAGATCGGGGGGAGACCCAGTACTTC CASSQDRGETQYF
- TRBJ2-3 TRBV28 - TGTGCCAGCAGTTTCGGGCAGGGGAAAGCAGATACGCAGTATTTT CASSFGQGKADTQYF
- TRBJ2-1 TRBV5-4 - TGTGCCAGCAGCTTCATGAGTGCGGGAGAGCAGTTCTTC CASSFMSAGEQFF
TRBD1 TRBJ2-2 TRBV10-3 - TGTGCCATCAGTGATAGGGGGGACAGGGCGGGCGCCGGGGAGCTGTTTTTT CAISDRGDRAGAGELFF
- TRBJ1-1 TRBV11-1 - TGTGCCAGCAGCTTTTCCGCAGGGACCTGGACCCCTGAAGCTTTCTTT CASSFSAGTWTPEAFF
- TRBJ1-2 TRBV21-1 - TGTGCCAGCAGCAAAGCCCCAGGGGGCCGCTCTGGCTACACCTTC CASSKAPGGRSGYTF
- TRBJ2-7 TRBV18 - TGTGCCAGCTCACGACAGGTTGGCGACGAGCAGTACTTC CASSRQVGDEQYF
- TRBJ2-2 TRBV11-3 - TGTGCCAGCAGCTTGGGGGATGCGAACACCGGGGAGCTGTTTTTT CASSLGDANTGELFF
TRBD1 TRBJ2-2 TRBV2 - TGTGCCAGCAGTGTAGAGACAGGGTCCACCGGGGAGCTGTTTTTT CASSVETGSTGELFF
- TRBJ2-7 TRBV7-2 - TGTGCCAGCAGCTTAGGAGTCAGCGAGGCCTACGAGCAGTACTTC CASSLGVSEAYEQYF
- TRBJ1-3 TRBV7-9 - TGTGCCAGCAGCGGAAGACTTGGCTCTGGAAACACCATATATTTT CASSGRLGSGNTIYF
- TRBJ1-4 TRBV29-1 - TGCAGCGTCGCAAGGGGAGCAACTAATGAAAAACTGTTTTTT CSVARGATNEKLFF
- TRBJ1-2 TRBV19 few TGTGCCAGTACCCGGGGAACAGAGACCGGGGGCTACACCTTC CASTRGTETGGYTF
- TRBJ2-2 TRBV9 - TGTGCCAGCAGCGTAGCTTTGACCGGGGAGCTGTTTTTT CASSVALTGELFF
TRBD1 TRBJ2-2 TRBV6-1 - TGTGCCAGCAGCCGACAGGGTATGGTGTCCGGGGAGCTGTTTTTT CASSRQGMVSGELFF
- TRBJ2-1 TRBV6-6 - TGTGCCAGCAGTCCCACAGGGACTTTATACAATGAGCAGTTCTTC CASSPTGTLYNEQFF
TRBD1 TRBJ2-7 TRBV5-6 - TGTGCCAGCACATTAGACCCGGGACAGAAATACGAGCAGTACTTC CASTLDPGQKYEQYF
- TRBJ1-2 TRBV9 medium-sized TGTGCCAGCAGCGTTGGCTCGGGGGACGGGGGCTACACCTTC CASSVGSGDGGYTF
- TRBJ1-6 TRBV18 - TGTGCCAGCTCACTGGACCTTGGGGGGTCACCCCTCCACTTT CASSLDLGGSPLHF
- TRBJ2-6 TRBV27 - TGTGCCAGCAGTTTACTGGGTGGGGTCGGGGCCAACGTCCTGACTTTC CASSLLGGVGANVLTF
- TRBJ1-5 TRBV28 - TGTGCCAGCAGTGGGGTTGGCAATCAGCCCCAGCATTTT CASSGVGNQPQHF
- TRBJ1-2 TRBV28 - TGTGCCAGCAGTTTTTTACAAGTTTATGGCTACACCTTC CASSFLQVYGYTF
- TRBJ1-3 TRBV18 - TGTGCCAGCTCATCTCAGGGCGGACATCTCTCTGGAAACACCATATATTTT CASSSQGGHLSGNTIYF
- TRBJ2-5 TRBV6-5 - TGTGCCAGCAGTAGGGACCTGGCGGCCCAGTACTTC CASSRDLAAQYF
TRBD2 TRBJ2-7 TRBV9 - TGTGCCAGCAGCCCCTTAGCGGGGAGCTCCTACGAGCAGTACTTC CASSPLAGSSYEQYF
- TRBJ1-1 TRBV18 - TGTGCCAGCTCACCTCTTCTAAACACTGAAGCTTTCTTT CASSPLLNTEAFF
- TRBJ2-3 TRBV29-1 - TGCAGCGTTGGCGGGGGCGGCACAGATACGCAGTATTTT CSVGGGGTDTQYF
- TRBJ1-2 TRBV19 - TGTGCCAGTAAAAGGGACCATTATGGCTACACCTTC CASKRDHYGYTF
- TRBJ1-5 TRBV13 - TGTGCCAGCAGCGATGGACTGAGCAATCAGCCCCAGCATTTT CASSDGLSNQPQHF
- TRBJ2-5 TRBV7-2 few TGTGCCAGCAGCTTTTTCGTAAATTATCAAGAGACCCAGTACTTC CASSFFVNYQETQYF
TRBD1 TRBJ1-4 TRBV7-9 - TGTGCCAGCAGCCTCCAGGGGGTTAATGAAAAACTGTTTTTT CASSLQGVNEKLFF
- TRBJ1-5 TRBV10-3 - TGTGCCATCACGGCAGGGGGCAATCAGCCCCAGCATTTT CAITAGGNQPQHF
TRBD1 TRBJ2-1 TRBV25-1 - TGTGCCAGCAGTGAGGCCGGCAGGGGGAAGGGCAATGAGCAGTTCTTC CASSEAGRGKGNEQFF
- TRBJ1-2 TRBV7-3 - TGTGCCAGCAGCCCCCAGCCAGGGAGCTATGGCTACACCTTC CASSPQPGSYGYTF
- TRBJ2-5 TRBV11-2 - TGTGCCAGCAGCTTAGTTTTCTTCGGGGGTCCAGAGGAGGAGACCCAGTACTTC CASSLVFFGGPEEETQYF